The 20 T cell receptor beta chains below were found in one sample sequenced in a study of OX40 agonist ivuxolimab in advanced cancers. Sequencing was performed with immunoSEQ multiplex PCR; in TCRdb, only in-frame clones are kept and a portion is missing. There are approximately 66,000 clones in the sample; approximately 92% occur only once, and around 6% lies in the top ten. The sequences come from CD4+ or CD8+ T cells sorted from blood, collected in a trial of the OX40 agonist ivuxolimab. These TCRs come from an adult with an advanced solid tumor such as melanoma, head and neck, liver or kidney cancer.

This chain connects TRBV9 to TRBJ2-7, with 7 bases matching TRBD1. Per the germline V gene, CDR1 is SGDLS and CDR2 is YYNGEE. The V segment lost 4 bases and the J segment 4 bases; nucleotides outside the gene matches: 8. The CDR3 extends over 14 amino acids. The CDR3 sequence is CASSSGTAYYEQYF. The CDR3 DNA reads TGTGCCAGCAGCTCTGGGACAGCCTATTACGAGCAGTACTTC.

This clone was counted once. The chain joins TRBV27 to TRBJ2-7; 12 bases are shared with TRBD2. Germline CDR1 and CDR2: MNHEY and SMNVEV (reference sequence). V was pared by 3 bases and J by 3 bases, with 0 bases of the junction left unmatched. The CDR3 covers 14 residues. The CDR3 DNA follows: TGTGCCAGCAGTTTGACTAGCGGGAGCTACGAGCAGTACTTC. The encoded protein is CASSLTSGSYEQYF.

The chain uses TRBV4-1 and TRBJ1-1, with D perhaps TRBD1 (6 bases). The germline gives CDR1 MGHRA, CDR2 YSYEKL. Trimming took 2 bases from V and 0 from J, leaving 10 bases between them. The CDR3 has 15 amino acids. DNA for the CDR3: TGCGCCAGCAGCCAAATGGAGGGGGTGAACACTGAAGCTTTCTTT. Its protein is CASSQMEGVNTEAFF.

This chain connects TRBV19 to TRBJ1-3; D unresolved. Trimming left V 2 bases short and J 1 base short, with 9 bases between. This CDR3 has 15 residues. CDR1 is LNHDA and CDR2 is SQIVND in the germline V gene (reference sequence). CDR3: CASSIIGWSGNTIYF. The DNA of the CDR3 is TGTGCCAGTAGTATAATTGGTTGGTCTGGAAACACCATATATTTT.

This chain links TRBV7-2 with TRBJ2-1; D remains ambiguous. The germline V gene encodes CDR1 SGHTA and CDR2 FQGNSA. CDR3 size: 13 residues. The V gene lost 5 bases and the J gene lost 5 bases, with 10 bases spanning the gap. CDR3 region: CASSEDGNNEQFF. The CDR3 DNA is TGTGCCAGCAGCGAGGACGGTAACAATGAGCAGTTCTTC.

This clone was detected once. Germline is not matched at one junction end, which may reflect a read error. Here the CDR3 reads CATSRSDFTYEQHF. As DNA, the CDR3 is TGTGCCACCAGCAGATCCGATTTCACCTACGAGCAGCACTTC. V and J are TRBV15 and TRBJ2-7; D remains ambiguous. Germline values: CDR1 LNHNV, CDR2 YYDKDF (reference sequence). This CDR3 region has 14 residues.

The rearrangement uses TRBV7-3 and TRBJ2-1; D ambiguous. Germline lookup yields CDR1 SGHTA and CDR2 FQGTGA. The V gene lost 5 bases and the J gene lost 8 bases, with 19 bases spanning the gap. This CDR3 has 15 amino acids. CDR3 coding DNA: TGTGCCAGCAGCCCCTACCCCGTTGATGGGGATGAGCAGTTCTTC. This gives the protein CASSPYPVDGDEQFF. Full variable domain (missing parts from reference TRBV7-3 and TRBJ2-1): GAGVSQTPSNKVTEKGKYVELRCDPISGHTALYWYRQSLGQGPEFLIYFQGTGAADDSGLPNDRFFAVRPEGSVSTLKIQRTERGDSAVYLCASSPYPVDGDEQFFGPGTRLTVL.

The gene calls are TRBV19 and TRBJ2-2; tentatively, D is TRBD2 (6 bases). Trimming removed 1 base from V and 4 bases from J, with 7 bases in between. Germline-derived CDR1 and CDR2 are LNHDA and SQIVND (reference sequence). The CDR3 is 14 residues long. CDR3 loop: CASSIAGVTGELFF. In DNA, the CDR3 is TGTGCCAGTAGTATAGCGGGGGTCACCGGGGAGCTGTTTTTT.

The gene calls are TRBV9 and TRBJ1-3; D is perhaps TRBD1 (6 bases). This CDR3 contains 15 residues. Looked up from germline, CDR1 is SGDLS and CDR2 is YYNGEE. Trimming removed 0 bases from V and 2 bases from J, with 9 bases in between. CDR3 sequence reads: CASSVVPGAGNTIYF. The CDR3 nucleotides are TGTGCCAGCAGCGTAGTGCCAGGGGCTGGAAACACCATATATTTT.

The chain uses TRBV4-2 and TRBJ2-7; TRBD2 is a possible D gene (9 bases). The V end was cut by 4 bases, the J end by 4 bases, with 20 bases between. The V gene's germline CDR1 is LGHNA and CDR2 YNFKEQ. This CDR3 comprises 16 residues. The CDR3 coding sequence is TGTGCCAGCAGCCTCACAGGGGGACTAGCAGGATACGAGCAGTACTTC. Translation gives CASSLTGGLAGYEQYF.

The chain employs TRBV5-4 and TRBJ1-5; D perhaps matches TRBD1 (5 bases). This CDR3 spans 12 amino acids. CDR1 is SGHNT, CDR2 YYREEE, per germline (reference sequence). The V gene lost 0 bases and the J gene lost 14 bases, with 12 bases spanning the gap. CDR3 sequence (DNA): TGTGCCAGCAGCTTGGTTGGGGACGATGAGCATTTT. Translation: CASSLVGDDEHF.

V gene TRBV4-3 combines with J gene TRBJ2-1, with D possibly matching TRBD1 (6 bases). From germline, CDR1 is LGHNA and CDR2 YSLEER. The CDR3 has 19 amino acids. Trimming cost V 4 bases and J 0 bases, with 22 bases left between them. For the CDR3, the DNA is TGCGCCAGCAGCCTGGGGTGGGGGACACAGGGTCGCTCCTACAATGAGCAGTTCTTC. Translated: CASSLGWGTQGRSYNEQFF.

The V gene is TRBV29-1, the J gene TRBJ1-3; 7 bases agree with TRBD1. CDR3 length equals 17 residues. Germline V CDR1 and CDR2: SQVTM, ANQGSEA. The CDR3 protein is CSKREREDRDSGNTIYF. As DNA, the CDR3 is TGCTCGAAGCGGGAGCGTGAAGACAGGGACTCTGGAAACACCATATATTTT.

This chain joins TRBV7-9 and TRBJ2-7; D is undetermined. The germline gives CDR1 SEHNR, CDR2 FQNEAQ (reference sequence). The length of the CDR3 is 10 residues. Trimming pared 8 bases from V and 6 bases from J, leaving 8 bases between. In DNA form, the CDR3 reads TGTGCCAGCCTTCCAGGCGAGCAGTACTTC. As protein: CASLPGEQYF. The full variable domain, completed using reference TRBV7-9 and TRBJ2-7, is DTGVSQNPRHKITKRGQNVTFRCDPISEHNRLYWYRQTLGQGPEFLTYFQNEAQLEKSRLLSDRFSAERPKGSFSTLEIQRTEQGDSAMYLCASLPGEQYFGPGTRLTVT.

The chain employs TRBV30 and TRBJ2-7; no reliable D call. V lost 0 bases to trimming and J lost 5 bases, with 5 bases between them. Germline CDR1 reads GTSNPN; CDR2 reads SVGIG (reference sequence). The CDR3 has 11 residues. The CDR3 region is CAWSVRDEQYF. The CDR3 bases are TGTGCCTGGAGTGTAAGGGACGAGCAGTACTTC.

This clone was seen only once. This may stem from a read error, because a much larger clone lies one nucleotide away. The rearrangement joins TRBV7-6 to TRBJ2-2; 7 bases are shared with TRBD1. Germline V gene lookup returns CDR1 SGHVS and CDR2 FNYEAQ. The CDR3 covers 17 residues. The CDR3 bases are TGTACCAGCAGCAACCCATCGACAGGGAAGAACACCGGGGAGCTGTTTTTT. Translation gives CTSSNPSTGKNTGELFF.

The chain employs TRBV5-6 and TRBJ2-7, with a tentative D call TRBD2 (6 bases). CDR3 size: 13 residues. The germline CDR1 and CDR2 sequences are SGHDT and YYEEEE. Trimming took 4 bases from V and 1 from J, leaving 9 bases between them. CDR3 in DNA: TGTGCCAGCAGCCCCGGGGGATCCTACGAGCAGTACTTC. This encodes CASSPGGSYEQYF.

The CDR3 here is CASSLLGNTGELFF. The CDR3 coding sequence is TGTGCCAGCAGCTTACTGGGGAACACCGGGGAGCTGTTTTTT. The chain links TRBV7-9 to TRBJ2-2; D is unclear. Per the germline V gene, CDR1 is SEHNR and CDR2 is FQNEAQ (reference sequence). The V end lost 2 bases, the J end lost 1 base, and 5 bases lay between the germline ends. This CDR3 is built from 14 residues.

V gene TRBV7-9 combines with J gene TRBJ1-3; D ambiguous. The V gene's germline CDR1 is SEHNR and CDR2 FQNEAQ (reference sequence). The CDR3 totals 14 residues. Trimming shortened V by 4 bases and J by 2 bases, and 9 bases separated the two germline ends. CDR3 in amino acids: CASSSTRTGNTIYF. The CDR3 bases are TGTGCCAGCAGCTCAACACGGACTGGAAACACCATATATTTT.

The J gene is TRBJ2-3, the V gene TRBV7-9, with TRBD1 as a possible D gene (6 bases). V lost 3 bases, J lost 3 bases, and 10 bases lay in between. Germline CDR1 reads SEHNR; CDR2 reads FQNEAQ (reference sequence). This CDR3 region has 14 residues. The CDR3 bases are TGTGCCAGCAGCTTGCCAGGGGTGACAGATACGCAGTATTTT. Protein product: CASSLPGVTDTQYF.